This entry features one T cell receptor beta chain sequence. Its antigen is unidentified. This sample is part of a study of cytomegalovirus exposure and HLA in healthy donors. Whole-study findings and limits: Cytomegalovirus association was assigned to under 200 TCR beta chains. Testing in vitro showed a few CMV-associated chains specific for CMV antigens. Among TCR sequences, most were rare, though some public TCRs appeared in many donors.

This CDR3 is built from 14 residues. V lost 6 bases and J lost 2; bases outside the gene matches: 10. Germline-derived CDR1 and CDR2 are SQVTM and ANQGSEA. Profiling relied on immunoSEQ multiplex PCR, and the TCRdb table lists in-frame clones only, not all of them. In the table there are about 280,000 clones, about 86% of which are singletons. V usage is TRBV29-1 and J usage is TRBJ2-7; 7 bases match TRBD1. The sequencing sample was made of PBMCs. This TCR was sampled from a woman aged 18-29 years in good health and CMV-seronegative. DNA for the CDR3: TGCAGCGTGCTACGACAGGGTAAACCCTACGAGCAGTACTTC. Residues: CSVLRQGKPYEQYF.